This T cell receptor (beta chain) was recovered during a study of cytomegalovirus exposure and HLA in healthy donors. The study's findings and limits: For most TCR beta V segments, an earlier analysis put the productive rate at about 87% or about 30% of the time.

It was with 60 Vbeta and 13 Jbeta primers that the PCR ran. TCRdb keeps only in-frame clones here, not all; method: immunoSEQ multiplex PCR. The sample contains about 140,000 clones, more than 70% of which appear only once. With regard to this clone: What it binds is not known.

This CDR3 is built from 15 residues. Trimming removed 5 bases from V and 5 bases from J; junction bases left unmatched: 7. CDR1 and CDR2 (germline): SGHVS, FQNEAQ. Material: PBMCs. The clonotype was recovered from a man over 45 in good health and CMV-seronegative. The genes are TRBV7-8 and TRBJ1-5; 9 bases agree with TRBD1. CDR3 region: CASSPGTGIHQPQHF. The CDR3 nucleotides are TGTGCCAGCAGCCCAGGGACAGGGATCCATCAGCCCCAGCATTTT.